This TCR beta chain emerged from a study of blood T cell repertoires in COVID-19 (dated by TCRdb to about 2020). General notes on the study: Samples from collaborators originated in the United States, Italy and Spain and spanned both the acute and convalescent phases of COVID-19. The prospective study material was composed of cDNA or gDNA derived from T cells, B-cell-depleted T cells, or PBMCs. Subjects who had been exposed to COVID-19, were actively infected with it, or had recovered from it provided the deeply sampled blood TCRbeta repertoires that made up the dataset. The repertoires were released in a freely available public database intended as a resource for research on the immune response to SARS-CoV-2. Samples were obtained from the ongoing ImmuneRACE study (first 160 participants) and from some 1,300 subjects provided by 6 global collaborators. Nearly every sample came with metadata listing a de-identified subject ID, COVID-19 status, age in years and sex. HLA class I and class II types, where available, came from metadata supplied by the sample provider rather than from assay-based typing. The full study reports these points: The amount of clinical and demographic metadata varied by source and participant and was provided uncurated.

Worth noting for this clone: Its antigen remains unidentified. There are no base qualities to consult, and no much larger clone falls within one base.

The CDR3 contains 15 residues, cysteine and phenylalanine counted. Kept here is only the CDR3 DNA, which spans 45 bases and is read in frame from base 1. CDR1 is given as MGHRA and CDR2 as YSYEKL, both from the germline V gene. Clipping removes 1 base from V and 7 bases from J, with 8 as the unmatched junction base count. One collaborating source in Seattle enrolled patients during active infection and followed them longitudinally through the course of disease. Whole blood was collected in K2EDTA tubes by collaborating institutions according to the institutions' own protocols. For TCRbeta analysis, collaborators shipped samples as frozen whole blood, isolated PBMCs, or DNA extracted from either of those sample types. TCRbeta CDR3 regions were amplified from genomic DNA using the immunoSEQ Assay, a bias-controlled multiplex PCR. The authors processed their data as follows. The number of nucleated cells in each sample was estimated from the amplification of reference gene primers within the assay. To quantify the absolute abundance of each unique TCRbeta CDR3 rearrangement, sequence reads were collapsed and filtered. Productive Simpson clonality was computed per sample as the square root of Simpson's diversity index over productive rearrangements. TCRdb took over this immuneACCESS table, retaining in-frame rearrangements with V and J assigned. Such tables are incomplete; in checked studies, under half of the missing clones stem from an unresolved V gene, and the remainder is unexplained. That table is the source of V, J and clone size, and D and trimming were worked out from the DNA. Across this sample there are 250,000 to 400,000 clones, with 75% to 90% seen only once. The ten largest make up 2.5% to 3.5% of the sample.

This sequence originates from a woman aged 25 to 39 with COVID-19, enrolled during active disease. The rearrangement combines TRBV4-1 with TRBJ2-7; the junction holds 9 bases that match TRBD2. Input material: peripheral blood. This receptor carries the CDR3 CASSQGLAGWGEQYF. The nucleotides read TGCGCCAGCAGCCAAGGGCTAGCGGGATGGGGGGAGCAGTACTTC.